These 16 T cell receptor beta chains were all obtained from the same sample, sequenced in a study of Graves' ophthalmopathy and Graves' hyperthyroidism (dated by TCRdb to the late 2010s). The run used an Illumina HiSeq 2000. For repertoire sequencing, the TCR beta CDR3 regions were amplified from RNA transcripts. A first-round RT-PCR used HTBI primers with the Qiagen OneStep RT-PCR kit, followed by a second-round multiplex PCR, size selection and purification. The raw public data were reprocessed by TCRdb itself: fastp quality trimming at Q25, MiXCR clonotype calling, in-frame beta chains only. Rows merge per CDR3 protein into single entries with the most common DNA and genes. The sample table holds some 1.1 million distinct CDR3 sequences, of which less than 45% were seen once. Over 8.5% of the sample is held by the ten biggest clonotypes. The sample was peripheral blood or thyroid tissue (not recorded which). These receptors were collected from an adult man with Graves' hyperthyroidism.

CDR3 coding DNA: TGTGCCAGCAGTTACGGGGCTCTAACCGGGGAGCTGTTTTTT. Its protein product is CASSYGALTGELFF. The chain joins TRBV6-2 or TRBV6-3 to TRBJ2-2; D might be TRBD1 (5 bases). Germline assignment: CDR1 MNHEY and CDR2 SVGEGT. V was cut by 2 bases and J by 5 bases, with 9 bases left in between. This CDR3 contains 14 residues.

In its sample, this clonotype was seen many times. V gene TRBV2 combines with J gene TRBJ2-5, with D possibly TRBD2 on 5 matching bases. V shed 5 bases and J shed 5 bases, with 15 bases lying between them. In germline, CDR1 is SNHLY, CDR2 FYNNEI. The CDR3 spans 14 residues. CDR3 DNA sequence: TGTGCCAGCAGTAACAGTCGGGGTTCTGAGACCCAGTACTTC. Its translation is CASSNSRGSETQYF.

V is TRBV10-3 and J is TRBJ2-7; TRBD2 matches 12 bases. Germline V CDR1 and CDR2: ENHRY, SYGVKD. The CDR3 has 13 residues. With V trimmed by 5 bases and J by 7 bases, 3 bases remained unmatched. In DNA, the CDR3 is TGTGCCATCAGTTTCGGACTAGCGGGAGAGCAGTACTTC. It translates to CAISFGLAGEQYF.

The sample holds many counts of this clonotype. This chain uses TRBV7-2 with TRBJ2-7; a possible D gene is TRBD1 (6 bases). Germline V gives CDR1 SGHTA, CDR2 FQGNSA. Trimming removed 1 base from V and 2 bases from J, with 12 bases in between. The CDR3 consists of 15 residues. The CDR3 DNA reads as TGTGCCAGCAGCTTAGTTGGGGACACCGCCTACGAGCAGTACTTC. It encodes CASSLVGDTAYEQYF.

The chain combines TRBV10-3 with TRBJ2-7, with D possibly being TRBD1 (5 bases). V was cut by 4 bases and J by 0 bases, with 10 bases left in between. From germline, CDR1 is ENHRY and CDR2 SYGVKD. The CDR3 has 14 amino acids. The CDR3 protein is CAISVRTNSYEQYF. CDR3 nucleotide sequence: TGTGCCATCAGTGTCAGGACAAACTCCTACGAGCAGTACTTC.

The chain employs TRBV20-1 and TRBJ1-2; D call uncertain. Germline V gives CDR1 DFQATT, CDR2 SNEGSKA (reference sequence). The CDR3 runs to 13 residues. The V end was cut by 3 bases, the J end by 3 bases, with 11 bases between. CDR3 DNA sequence: TGCAGTGCTAGTCCGGGGAAGGACTATGGCTACACCTTC. Amino acids: CSASPGKDYGYTF.

Remarks on this clonotype: A much bigger clone sits one base away, suggesting this may be a read error. This sequence joins TRBV2 and TRBJ1-6, with D hard to call. CDR3 length: 11 amino acids. V was cut by 3 bases and J by 13 bases, with 7 bases left in between. The germline V gene has CDR1 SNHLY and CDR2 FYNNEI. The CDR3 DNA reads TGTGCCAGCAGTGAGGCGGGGCCCCTCCACTTT. It translates to CASSEAGPLHF.

This clonotype was counted many times. The genes are TRBV9 and TRBJ1-1; no clear D gene. CDR1 and CDR2 (germline): SGDLS, YYNGEE. V was shortened by 0 bases and J by 6 bases, with 9 bases between the two germline ends. The CDR3 covers 13 residues. CDR3 nucleotide sequence: TGTGCCAGCAGCGTAGTATCGGGCGCTGAAGCTTTCTTT. As protein: CASSVVSGAEAFF.

The chain's CDR3 is CATSRGQTLYTGELFF. CDR3 in DNA: TGTGCCACCAGCAGGGGACAGACTCTATACACCGGGGAGCTGTTTTTT. The chain couples TRBV15 to TRBJ2-2, with TRBD1 matching 7 bases. Germline assignment: CDR1 LNHNV and CDR2 YYDKDF (reference sequence). The J segment lost 3 bases and the V segment lost 3 bases, leaving 7 bases of the junction unmatched. The CDR3 is made up of 16 amino acids.

This clonotype was detected a few times. The DNA of the CDR3 is TGTGCCAGCAGCTTGCCCGGTAGTCGGAACACTGAAGCTTTCTTT. Amino acid sequence: CASSLPGSRNTEAFF. The V and J genes are TRBV5-8 and TRBJ1-1; D gene uncertain. Trimming left V 1 base short and J 1 base short, with 11 bases between. Germline V gene sequence: CDR1 SGHTS, CDR2 YDEGEE. The CDR3 has 15 amino acids.

As concerns this clonotype: A much larger clone is a single base away; this may be a read error. V and J are TRBV11-2 and TRBJ1-5, with 7 bases fitting TRBD1. Germline CDR1 SGHAT, CDR2 FQNNGV. The ends lost 5 bases at V and 1 base at J; junction bases unmatched: 11. The CDR3 runs 17 residues. The CDR3 DNA reads TGTGCCAGCAGCCAGGGGGTAAGGGGATCAAGCAATCAGCCCCAGCATTTT. This codes for CASSQGVRGSSNQPQHF.

The chain carries TRBV19 and TRBJ2-7; D possibly corresponds to TRBD2 (6 bases). Germline CDR1 is LNHDA and CDR2 is SQIVND (reference sequence). Trimming took 3 bases from V and 10 from J, leaving 10 bases between them. The CDR3 consists of 11 residues. This CDR3 is CASSISGVQYF. The CDR3 DNA is TGTGCCAGTAGTATTTCGGGAGTTCAGTACTTC.

This clonotype was picked up many times. This sequence joins TRBV10-3 and TRBJ2-2; 7 nucleotides line up with TRBD1. With V trimmed by 5 bases and J by 3 bases, 3 bases remained unmatched. This CDR3 contains 14 residues. Germline assignment: CDR1 ENHRY and CDR2 SYGVKD. CDR3 protein: CAISRTGDTGELFF. As DNA, the CDR3 is TGTGCCATCAGTCGGACAGGAGACACCGGGGAGCTGTTTTTT.

The chain is built from TRBV2 and TRBJ2-7; D is unresolved. V was pared by 6 bases and J by 2 bases, with 14 bases between. The CDR3 spans 14 residues. CDR1 is SNHLY, CDR2 FYNNEI, per germline. The CDR3 sequence is CASSHGGDPYEQYF. The CDR3 DNA is TGTGCCAGCAGCCACGGCGGCGATCCCTACGAGCAGTACTTC.

This clonotype showed up many times. The rearrangement links TRBV20-1 to TRBJ1-1; TRBD1 aligns across 8 bases. The CDR3 consists of 13 residues. The germline gives CDR1 DFQATT, CDR2 SNEGSKA (reference sequence). V lost 3 bases to trimming and J lost 3 bases; unmatched junction nucleotides: 3. CDR3 coding DNA: TGCAGTGCTAGGGACAGGGCGGACACTGAAGCTTTCTTT. Its protein product is CSARDRADTEAFF.

The chain recombines TRBV11-2 with TRBJ1-4; maybe TRBD1 (6 bases). The V gene's germline CDR1 is SGHAT and CDR2 FQNNGV. This CDR3 comprises 15 residues. V lost 3 bases and J 5 bases, leaving 13 bases between the germline ends. The CDR3 sequence: CASSFHREINEKLFF. In DNA form, the CDR3 reads TGTGCCAGCAGCTTCCACAGGGAAATAAATGAAAAACTGTTTTTT.